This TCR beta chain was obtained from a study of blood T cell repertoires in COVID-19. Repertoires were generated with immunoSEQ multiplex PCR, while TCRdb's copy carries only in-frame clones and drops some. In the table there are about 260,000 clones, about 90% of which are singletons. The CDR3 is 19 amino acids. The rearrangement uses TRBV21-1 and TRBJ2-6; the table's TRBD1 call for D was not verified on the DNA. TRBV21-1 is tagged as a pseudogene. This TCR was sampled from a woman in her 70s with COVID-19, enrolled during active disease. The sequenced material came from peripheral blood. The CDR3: CASSKKRQVGFSGANVLTF. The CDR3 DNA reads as TGTGCCAGCAGCAAAAAAAGACAGGTAGGATTCTCTGGGGCCAACGTCCTGACTTTC.